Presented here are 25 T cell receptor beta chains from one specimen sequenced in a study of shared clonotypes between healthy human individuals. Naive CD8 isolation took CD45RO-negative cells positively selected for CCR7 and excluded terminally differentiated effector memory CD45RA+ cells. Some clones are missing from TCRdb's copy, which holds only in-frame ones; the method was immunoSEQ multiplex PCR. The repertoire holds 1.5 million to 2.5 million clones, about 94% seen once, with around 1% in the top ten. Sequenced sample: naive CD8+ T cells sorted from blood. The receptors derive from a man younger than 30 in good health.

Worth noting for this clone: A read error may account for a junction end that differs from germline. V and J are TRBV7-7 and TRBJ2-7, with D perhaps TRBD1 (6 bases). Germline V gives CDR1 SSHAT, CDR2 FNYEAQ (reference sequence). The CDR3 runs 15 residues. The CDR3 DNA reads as TGTGCTAGCAGCTTAGAGGCAGGGGCCTCCTACGAGCAGTACTTC. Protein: CASSLEAGASYEQYF.

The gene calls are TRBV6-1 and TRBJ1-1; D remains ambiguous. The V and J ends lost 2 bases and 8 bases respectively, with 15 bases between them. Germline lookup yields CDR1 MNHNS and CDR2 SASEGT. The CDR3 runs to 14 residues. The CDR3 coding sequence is TGTGCCAGCAGTGAACACAGAGCTGTTTTGGAAGCTTTCTTT. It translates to CASSEHRAVLEAFF.

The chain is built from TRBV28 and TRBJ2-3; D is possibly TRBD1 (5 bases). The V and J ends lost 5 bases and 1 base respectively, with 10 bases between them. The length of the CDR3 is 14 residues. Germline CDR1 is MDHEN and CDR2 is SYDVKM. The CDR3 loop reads CASSGAWGTDTQYF. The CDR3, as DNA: TGTGCCAGCAGTGGGGCGTGGGGCACAGATACGCAGTATTTT.

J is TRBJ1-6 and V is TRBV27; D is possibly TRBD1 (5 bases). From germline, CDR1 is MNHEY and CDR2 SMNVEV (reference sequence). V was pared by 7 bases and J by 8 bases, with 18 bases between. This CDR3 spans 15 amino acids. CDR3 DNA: TGTGCCAGCACCGGGGTGGGGAGGGGTCATTCACCCCTCCACTTT. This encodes CASTGVGRGHSPLHF.

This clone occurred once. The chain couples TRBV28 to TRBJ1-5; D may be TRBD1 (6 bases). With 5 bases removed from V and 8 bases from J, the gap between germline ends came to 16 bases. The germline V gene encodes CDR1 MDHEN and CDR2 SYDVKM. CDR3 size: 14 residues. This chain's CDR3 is CASSVPAQGKPQHF. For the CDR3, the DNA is TGTGCCAGCAGTGTACCCGCCCAGGGGAAGCCCCAGCATTTT.

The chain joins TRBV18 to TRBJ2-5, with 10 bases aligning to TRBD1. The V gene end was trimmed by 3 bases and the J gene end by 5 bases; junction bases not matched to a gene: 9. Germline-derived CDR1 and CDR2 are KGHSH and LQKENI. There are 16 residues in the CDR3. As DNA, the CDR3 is TGTGCCAGCTCACCGTCCCCGGGACAGGGGTTGGAGACCCAGTACTTC. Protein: CASSPSPGQGLETQYF.

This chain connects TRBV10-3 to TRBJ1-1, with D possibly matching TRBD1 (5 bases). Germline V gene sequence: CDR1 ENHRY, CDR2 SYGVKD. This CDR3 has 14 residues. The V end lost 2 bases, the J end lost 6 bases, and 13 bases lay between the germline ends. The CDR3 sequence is CAISERQGRAEAFF. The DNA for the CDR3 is TGTGCCATCAGTGAGCGGCAGGGTCGGGCTGAAGCTTTCTTT.

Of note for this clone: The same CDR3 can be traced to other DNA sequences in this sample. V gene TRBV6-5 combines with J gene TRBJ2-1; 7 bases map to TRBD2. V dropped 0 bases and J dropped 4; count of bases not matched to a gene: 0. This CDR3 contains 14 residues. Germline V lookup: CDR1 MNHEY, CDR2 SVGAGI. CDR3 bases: TGTGCCAGCAGTTACTCGCGGGGGTACAATGAGCAGTTCTTC. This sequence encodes CASSYSRGYNEQFF.

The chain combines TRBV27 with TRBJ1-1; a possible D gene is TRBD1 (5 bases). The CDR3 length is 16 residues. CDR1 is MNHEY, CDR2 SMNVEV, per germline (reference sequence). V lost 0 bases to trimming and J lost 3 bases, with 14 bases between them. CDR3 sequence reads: CASSLSIAGPHTEAFF. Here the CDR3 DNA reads TGTGCCAGCAGTTTATCGATAGCGGGACCCCACACTGAAGCTTTCTTT.

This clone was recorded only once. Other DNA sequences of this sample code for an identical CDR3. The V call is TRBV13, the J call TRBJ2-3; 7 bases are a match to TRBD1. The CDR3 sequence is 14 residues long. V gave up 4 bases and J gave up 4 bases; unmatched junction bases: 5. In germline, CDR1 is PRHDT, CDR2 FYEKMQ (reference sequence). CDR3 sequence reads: CASSSRQGADTQYF. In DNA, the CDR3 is TGTGCCAGCAGCTCTAGACAGGGCGCAGATACGCAGTATTTT.

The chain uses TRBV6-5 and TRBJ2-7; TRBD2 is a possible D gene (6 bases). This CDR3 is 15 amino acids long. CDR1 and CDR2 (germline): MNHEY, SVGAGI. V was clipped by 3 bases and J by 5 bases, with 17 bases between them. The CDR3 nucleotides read TGTGCCAGCAGTTATGGAGGGAGGCCCCGGGACGAGCAGTACTTC. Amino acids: CASSYGGRPRDEQYF.

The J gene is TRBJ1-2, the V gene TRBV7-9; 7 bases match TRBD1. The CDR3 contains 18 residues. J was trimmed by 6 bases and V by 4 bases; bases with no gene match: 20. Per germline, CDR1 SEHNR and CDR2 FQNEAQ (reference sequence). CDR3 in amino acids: CASSSMGQNPTPGHGYTF. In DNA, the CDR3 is TGTGCCAGCAGCTCCATGGGACAGAATCCAACGCCGGGGCATGGCTACACCTTC.

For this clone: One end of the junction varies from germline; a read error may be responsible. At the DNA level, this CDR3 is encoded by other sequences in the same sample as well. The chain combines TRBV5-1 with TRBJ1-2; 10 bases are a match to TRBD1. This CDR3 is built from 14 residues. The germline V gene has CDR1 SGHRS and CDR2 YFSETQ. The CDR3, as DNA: TGCGCCAGCAGTTTGGGACAGGGGATCTATGGCTACACCTTC. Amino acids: CASSLGQGIYGYTF.

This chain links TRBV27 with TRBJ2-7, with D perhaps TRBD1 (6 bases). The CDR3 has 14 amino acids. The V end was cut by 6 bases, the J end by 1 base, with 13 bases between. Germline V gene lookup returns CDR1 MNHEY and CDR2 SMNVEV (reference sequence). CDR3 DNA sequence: TGTGCCAGCAGGGCGTATACAGGGTCCTACGAGCAGTACTTC. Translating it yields CASRAYTGSYEQYF.

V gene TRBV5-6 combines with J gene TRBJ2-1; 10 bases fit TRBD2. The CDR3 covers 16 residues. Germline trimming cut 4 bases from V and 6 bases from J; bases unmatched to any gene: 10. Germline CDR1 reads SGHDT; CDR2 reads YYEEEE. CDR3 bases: TGTGCCAGCAGCGTGAGCGCGTCTAGCGGGAGCAATGAGCAGTTCTTC. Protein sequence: CASSVSASSGSNEQFF.

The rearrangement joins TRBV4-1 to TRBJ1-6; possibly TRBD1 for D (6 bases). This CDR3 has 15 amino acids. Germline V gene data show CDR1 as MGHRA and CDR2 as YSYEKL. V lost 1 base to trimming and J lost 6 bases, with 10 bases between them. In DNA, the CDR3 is TGCGCCAGCAGCCAAGGGGGACAAAGTAATTCACCCCTCCACTTT. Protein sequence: CASSQGGQSNSPLHF.

The CDR3 coding sequence is TGCGCCAGCAGCCAAGGGTCTGGGGGGGGCACCGGGGAGCTGTTTTTT. This codes for CASSQGSGGGTGELFF. The V call is TRBV4-3, the J call TRBJ2-2, with 7 bases lining up with TRBD2. Germline trimming cut 1 base from V and 4 bases from J; bases unmatched to any gene: 6. Per germline, CDR1 LGHNA and CDR2 YSLEER. The CDR3 extends over 16 amino acids.

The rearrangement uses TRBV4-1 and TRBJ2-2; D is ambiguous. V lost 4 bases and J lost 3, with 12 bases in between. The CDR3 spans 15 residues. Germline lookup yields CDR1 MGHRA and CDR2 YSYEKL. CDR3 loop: CASSPDQLYTGELFF. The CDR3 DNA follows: TGCGCCAGCAGCCCCGACCAGCTCTACACCGGGGAGCTGTTTTTT.

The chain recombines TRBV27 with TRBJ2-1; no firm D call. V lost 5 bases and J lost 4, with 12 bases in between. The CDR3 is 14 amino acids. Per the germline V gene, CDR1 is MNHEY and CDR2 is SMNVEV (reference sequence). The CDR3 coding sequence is TGTGCCAGCAGTCCTCTGACGGAGTACAATGAGCAGTTCTTC. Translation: CASSPLTEYNEQFF.

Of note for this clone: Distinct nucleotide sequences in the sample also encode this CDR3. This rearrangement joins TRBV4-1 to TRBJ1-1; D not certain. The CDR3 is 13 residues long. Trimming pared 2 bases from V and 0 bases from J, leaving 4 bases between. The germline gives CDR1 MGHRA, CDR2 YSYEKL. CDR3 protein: CASSQTVNTEAFF. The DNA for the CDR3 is TGCGCCAGCAGCCAAACCGTGAACACTGAAGCTTTCTTT.

The DNA for the CDR3 is TGTGCCAGCAGCCACCGGGACGGCTGGGACACTGAAGCTTTCTTT. Protein: CASSHRDGWDTEAFF. The chain uses TRBV7-9 and TRBJ1-1; D is perhaps TRBD1 (5 bases). CDR3 length: 15 amino acids. The V and J ends lost 5 bases and 3 bases respectively, with 16 bases between them. The germline V gene encodes CDR1 SEHNR and CDR2 FQNEAQ (reference sequence).

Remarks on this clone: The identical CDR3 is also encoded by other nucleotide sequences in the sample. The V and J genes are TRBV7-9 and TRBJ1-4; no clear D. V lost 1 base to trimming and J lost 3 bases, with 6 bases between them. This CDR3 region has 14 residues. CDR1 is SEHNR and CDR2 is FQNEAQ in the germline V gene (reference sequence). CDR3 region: CASSLVRSNEKLFF. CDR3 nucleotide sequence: TGTGCCAGCAGCTTAGTGCGGTCTAATGAAAAACTGTTTTTT.

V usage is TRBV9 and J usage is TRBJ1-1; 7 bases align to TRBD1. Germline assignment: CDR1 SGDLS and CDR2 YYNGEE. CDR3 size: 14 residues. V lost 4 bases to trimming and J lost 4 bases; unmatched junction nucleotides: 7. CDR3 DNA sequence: TGTGCCAGCAGCTCTTATGAGGGGGCCACTGAAGCTTTCTTT. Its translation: CASSSYEGATEAFF.

As DNA, the CDR3 is TGTGCCAGCAGCCAAGAACTAGCAGGTCTGGGCACCGGGGAGCTGTTTTTT. Amino acids: CASSQELAGLGTGELFF. The genes are TRBV14 and TRBJ2-2; perhaps TRBD2 as D (6 bases). CDR3 length: 17 amino acids. Germline V gene data show CDR1 as SGHDN and CDR2 as FVKESK. V was cut by 0 bases and J by 4 bases, with 15 bases left in between. The variable domain in full, completed from reference TRBV14 and TRBJ2-2, reads EAGVTQFPSHSVIEKGQTVTLRCDPISGHDNLYWYRRVMGKEIKFLLHFVKESKQDESGMPNNRFLAERTGGTYSTLKVQPAELEDSGVYFCASSQELAGLGTGELFFGEGSRLTVL.

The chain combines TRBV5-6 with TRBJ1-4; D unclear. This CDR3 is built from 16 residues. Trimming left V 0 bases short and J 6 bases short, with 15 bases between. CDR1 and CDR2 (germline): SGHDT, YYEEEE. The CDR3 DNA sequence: TGTGCCAGCAGCTTGGCCGGGCAGGCCAATTATGAAAAACTGTTTTTT. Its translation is CASSLAGQANYEKLFF.